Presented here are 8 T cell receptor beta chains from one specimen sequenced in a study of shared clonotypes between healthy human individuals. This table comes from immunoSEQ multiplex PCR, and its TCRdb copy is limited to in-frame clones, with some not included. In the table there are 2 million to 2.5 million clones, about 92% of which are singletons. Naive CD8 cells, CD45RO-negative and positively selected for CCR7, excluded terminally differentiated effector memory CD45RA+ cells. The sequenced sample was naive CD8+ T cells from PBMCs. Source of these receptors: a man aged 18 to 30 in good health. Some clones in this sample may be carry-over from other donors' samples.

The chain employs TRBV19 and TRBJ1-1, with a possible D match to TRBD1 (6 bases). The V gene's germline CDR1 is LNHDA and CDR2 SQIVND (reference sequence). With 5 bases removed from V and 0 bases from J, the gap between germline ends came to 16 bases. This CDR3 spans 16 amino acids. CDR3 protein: CASSEGSGVMNTEAFF. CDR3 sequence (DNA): TGTGCCAGTAGTGAGGGGTCAGGGGTTATGAACACTGAAGCTTTCTTT.

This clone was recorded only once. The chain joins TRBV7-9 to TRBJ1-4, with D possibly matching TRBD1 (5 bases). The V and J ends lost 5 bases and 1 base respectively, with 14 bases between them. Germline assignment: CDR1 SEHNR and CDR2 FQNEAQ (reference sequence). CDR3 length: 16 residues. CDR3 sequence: CASSGAGTGTNEKLFF. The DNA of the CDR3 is TGTGCCAGCAGCGGGGCGGGGACCGGAACTAATGAAAAACTGTTTTTT.

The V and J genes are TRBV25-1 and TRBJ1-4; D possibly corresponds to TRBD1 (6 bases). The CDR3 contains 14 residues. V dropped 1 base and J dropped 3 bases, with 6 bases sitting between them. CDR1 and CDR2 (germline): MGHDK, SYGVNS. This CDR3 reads CASSESGANEKLFF. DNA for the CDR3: TGTGCCAGCAGTGAATCAGGGGCTAATGAAAAACTGTTTTTT.

CDR3 sequence reads: CASSQATRGGVEQYF. The CDR3 bases are TGCGCCAGCAGCCAGGCCACGCGGGGAGGAGTCGAGCAGTACTTC. V usage is TRBV4-1 and J usage is TRBJ2-7, with D perhaps matching TRBD2 (6 bases). The CDR3 loop spans 15 amino acids. CDR1 MGHRA and CDR2 YSYEKL come from the germline V gene. Trimming took off 3 bases at V and 6 bases at J, with 18 bases between the two ends.

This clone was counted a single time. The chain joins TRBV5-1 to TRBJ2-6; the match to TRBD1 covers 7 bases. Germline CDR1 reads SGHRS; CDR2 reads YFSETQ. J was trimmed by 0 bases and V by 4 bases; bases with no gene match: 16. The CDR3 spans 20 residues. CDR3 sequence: CASSPRGRGLPGSGANVLTF. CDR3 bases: TGCGCCAGCAGCCCCCGGGGCAGGGGGTTACCCGGCTCTGGGGCCAACGTCCTGACTTTC.

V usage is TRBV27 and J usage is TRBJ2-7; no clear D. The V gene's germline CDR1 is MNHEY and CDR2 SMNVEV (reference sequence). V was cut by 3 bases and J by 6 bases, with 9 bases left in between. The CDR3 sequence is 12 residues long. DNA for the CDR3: TGTGCCAGCAGTTTTCGTTTTGGCGAGCAGTACTTC. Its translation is CASSFRFGEQYF.

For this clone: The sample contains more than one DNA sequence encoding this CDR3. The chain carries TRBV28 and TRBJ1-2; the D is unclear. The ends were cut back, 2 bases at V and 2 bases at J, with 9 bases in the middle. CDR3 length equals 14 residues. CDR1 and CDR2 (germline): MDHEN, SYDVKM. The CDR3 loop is CASSLKGLNYGYTF. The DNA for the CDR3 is TGTGCCAGCAGTTTAAAAGGGTTAAACTATGGCTACACCTTC.

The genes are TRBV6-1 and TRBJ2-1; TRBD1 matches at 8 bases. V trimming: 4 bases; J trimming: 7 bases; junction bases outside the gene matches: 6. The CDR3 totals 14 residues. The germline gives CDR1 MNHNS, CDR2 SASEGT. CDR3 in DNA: TGTGCCAGCAGTGGCCTATGGACAGGGAATGAGCAGTTCTTC. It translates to CASSGLWTGNEQFF.